This T cell receptor (beta chain) stems from a study of cytomegalovirus exposure and HLA in healthy donors. Whole-study findings and limits: TCR beta V segments were, for the most part, productive about 87% or about 30% of the time in an earlier analysis. TCR beta V- and J-gene trimming, according to a later analysis, was linked to a missense DCLRE1C variant. Reports described diagnosis of cytomegalovirus status by the classifier as highly specific and sensitive.

60 Vbeta and 13 Jbeta primers were used in PCR. How the authors handled the data: Later, an analysis found some 80 million unique TCR beta chains, and 10 million to 11 million of these were shared. The method was immunoSEQ multiplex PCR; TCRdb's version includes in-frame clones alone and lacks a portion of them. V, J and clone size derive from that table, while D and trimming were established from the DNA sequence. The sample holds about 86,000 clones, about 79% seen once. This CDR3 has 12 residues. The germline gives CDR1 MDHEN, CDR2 SYDVKM. This clone was counted between two and nine times. Its antigen is undetermined. An end of the junction does not agree with germline; a read error may underlie this.

The source is a female donor in good health and CMV-seronegative. The material sequenced was PBMCs. The chain uses TRBV28 and TRBJ1-4, with TRBD1 matching over 7 bases. This CDR3 reads CASSLGRGLVIF. CDR3 nucleotide sequence: TGTGCCAGCAGTTTAGGCAGGGGGTTAGTGATTTTT.